The clone carrying this T cell receptor beta chain has more than one count but fewer than ten. These data are taken from a study of early T cells in non-severe SARS-CoV-2 infection. CDR1 is SQVTM, CDR2 ANQGSEA, per germline. CDR3 length: 12 residues. Trimming removed 7 bases from V and 5 bases from J, with 14 bases in between. cDNA molecules, individually, were tagged with unique molecular identifiers. TCRdb re-called the 5' RACE reads with MiXCR, one entry per CDR3 protein. The table records roughly 41,000 distinct CDR3 sequences, roughly 5% of them present only once. Sequenced material: whole blood. The sequence was collected from an adult who was a healthcare worker with PCR-confirmed SARS-CoV-2 infection or an uninfected control (not recorded which). The rearrangement links TRBV29-1 to TRBJ2-5; possibly TRBD1 for D (5 bases). The CDR3 nucleotides read TGCAGCGGTGCCATACCAGGGGAGACCCAGTACTTC. It encodes CSGAIPGETQYF.